The clone carrying this T cell receptor (beta chain) showed up just a few times. What it recognizes is unknown. These data originate in a study of CD8+ T cells in alopecia areata. Study-wide background: Those patients who were treated received oral tofacitinib, which was given at 5 to 10 mg twice daily for moderate-to-severe alopecia areata. Severity scores in treated patients reflected the percentage of scalp affected. Findings and caveats of the study: Treatment with tofacitinib significantly lowered scalp clonality and reduced expanded CD8+ clones among the top 100.

Indicated treatment: oral pan-JAK inhibitor, 5-10 mg twice daily. Specimens obtained from alopecia areata patients comprised lesional scalp punch biopsies and peripheral blood. Deletions cut 5 bases from V and 3 bases from J, with 11 bases between. This CDR3 region has 15 residues. CDR1 ENHRY and CDR2 SYGVKD come from the germline V gene. Sequencing relied on a cDNA template that was reverse transcribed from extracted RNA. Assay used: immunoSEQ multiplex PCR; TCRdb lists only in-frame clones, some missing. The data contain a few hundred thousand clones, 60% of them singletons. The chain is built from TRBV10-3 and TRBJ1-6; the D gene is possibly TRBD1 (6 bases). Material: CD4+ T cells sorted from blood, obtained around week 54, from a patient treated with tofacitinib. The source of this sequence is a human donor with alopecia areata. CDR3 protein: CAISTNRDYNSPLHF. CDR3 coding DNA: TGTGCCATCAGTACCAACAGGGACTATAATTCACCCCTCCACTTT.